A single T cell receptor beta chain is shown here with its context. No cognate antigen has been identified for it. No base-level quality is on record; no much larger clone is a single base apart. Collaborating institutions collected whole blood in K2EDTA tubes following their own protocols. For TCRbeta analysis, collaborators shipped samples in one of three forms: frozen whole blood, isolated PBMCs, or DNA extracted from either of those sample types. This record belongs to a study of blood T cell repertoires in COVID-19 (dated by TCRdb to 2020 to 2022). In terms of the full investigation: Samples from collaborators originated in the United States, Italy and Spain and spanned both the acute and convalescent phases of COVID-19. The material from the prospective study consisted of cDNA or gDNA derived from T cells, B-cell-depleted T cells, or PBMCs. The dataset comprised deeply sampled blood TCRbeta repertoires from subjects exposed to, actively infected with, or recovered from COVID-19. A freely available public database, intended as a resource for researchers studying the immune response to SARS-CoV-2, is where the repertoires were released. The samples were drawn from two sources: the first 160 participants of the ongoing ImmuneRACE study, and fewer than 1,500 subjects contributed by 6 global collaborators. A de-identified subject ID, COVID-19 status, age in years and sex were almost always included in the sample metadata. Where available, HLA class I and class II types were obtained from metadata supplied by the sample provider rather than from assay-based typing.

What the study reported, not specific to this receptor: Clinical and demographic metadata were provided uncurated, with the amount varying by source and participant.

The immunoSEQ Assay, a bias-controlled multiplex PCR, was used to amplify TCRbeta CDR3 regions from genomic DNA. In the paper's pipeline: The number of nucleated cells in each sample was estimated from the amplification of reference gene primers within the assay. To quantify the absolute abundance of each unique TCRbeta CDR3 rearrangement, sequence reads were collapsed and filtered. For each sample, productive Simpson clonality was calculated as the square root of Simpson's diversity index across productive rearrangements. Imported from immuneACCESS, the table was reduced by TCRdb to in-frame sequences with V and J called. These copies leave out some clones; in studies compared against another copy, an unresolved V gene accounts for under half, and the cause of the remainder is not known. From that table come the V and J calls and clone size; the DNA was used to work out D and trimming. For this sample there are about 140,000 clones; about nine tenths appear just once. The top ten constitute about 2.5% of the sample.

Including the terminal cysteine and phenylalanine, the CDR3 comprises 13 residues. Kept here is only the CDR3 DNA, which spans 39 bases and is read in frame from base 1. According to the germline V gene, CDR1 reads SQVTM and CDR2 reads ANQGSEA. The origin of this receptor is a man in his forties or fifties with active COVID-19. Recombination connected TRBV29-1 to TRBJ1-1; the D gene is possibly TRBD1, with 6 bases matching. The sample consisted of peripheral blood. The CDR3 amino acid sequence is: CGSRDTTFYEAFF. At the DNA level, the sequence is TGCGGTAGCCGGGACACGACCTTCTATGAAGCTTTCTTT.